This entry concerns a single T cell receptor (beta chain). Its antigen is still unknown. Naive CD8 populations comprised CD45RO-negative cells positively selected for CCR7, excluding terminally differentiated effector memory CD45RA+ cells. This sample stems from a study of shared clonotypes between healthy human individuals. TCRdb's copy holds only in-frame clones and misses some; the assay was immunoSEQ multiplex PCR. Here the sample spans about 610,000 clones, around 96% being singletons. The study's findings and limits: Among a handful of donors, roughly 5% of naive CD4 clonotypes were found in common.

This CDR3 has 16 amino acids. Germline V CDR1 and CDR2: WNHNN, SYGVQD (reference sequence). The V and J ends lost 0 bases and 10 bases, in that order; junction bases with no gene match: 12. This sequence joins TRBV10-1 and TRBJ2-1, with 7 positions matching TRBD2. The sequence derives from a woman between 25 and 40 years old in good health. Sequenced material: naive CD8+ T cells sorted from blood. CDR3 amino acids: CASSESRGLRIGEQFF. CDR3 DNA sequence: TGCGCCAGCAGTGAGTCGCGGGGACTACGAATCGGAGAGCAGTTCTTC.